This T cell receptor beta chain originates from a study of chemoradiotherapy in HPV16-positive cancers. Study outcomes and limitations: Functional assays defining HPV-specific T cells used only a couple of HPV16-positive patients.

As to this clone: The antigen is undetermined.

V lost 4 bases, J lost 9 bases, and 10 bases lay in between. The CDR3 has 12 residues. Germline CDR1 reads KGHSH; CDR2 reads LQKENI. Some clones are missing from TCRdb's copy, which holds only in-frame ones; the method was immunoSEQ multiplex PCR. The table lists 10,000 to 11,000 clones, over 70% of them singletons. The sequence was obtained from a human donor with HPV-associated anogenital cancer. The chain recombines TRBV18 with TRBJ2-1; D call uncertain. Sampling was done from a patient who underwent chemoradiotherapy. As DNA, the CDR3 is TGTGCCAGCTCACGCCCGGACGGTGAGCAGTTCTTC. Amino acid sequence: CASSRPDGEQFF.